Detailed here is one T cell receptor (beta chain). These data come from a study of OX40 agonist ivuxolimab in advanced cancers. Autoimmune disease history or systemic immunosuppression was exclusionary. This table comes from immunoSEQ multiplex PCR, and its TCRdb copy is limited to in-frame clones, with some not included. The table includes 77,000 or so clones, 84% detected once. This receptor was identified in an adult with an advanced solid tumor such as melanoma, head and neck, liver or kidney cancer. Here the sequenced sample was CD4+ or CD8+ T cells sorted from blood, taken in a trial of the OX40 agonist ivuxolimab.

DNA for the CDR3: TGTGCCAGCAGCTTCGACAGACGAAACACTGAAGCTTTCTTT. Amino acids: CASSFDRRNTEAFF. The genes are TRBV5-5 and TRBJ1-1; tentative D call: TRBD1 (5 bases). V was cut by 2 bases and J by 2 bases, with 10 bases left in between. The CDR3 runs 14 residues. CDR1 is SGHKS, CDR2 YYEKEE, per germline (reference sequence).